There are a few counts of the clone carrying this T cell receptor beta chain. As yet, its antigen is unknown. The CD8 memory fraction combined CD45RO+ cells with TemRA cells (CCR7-negative CD45RA+). With V trimmed by 1 base and J by 2 bases, 9 bases remained unmatched. Germline CDR1 is MNHNS and CDR2 is SASEGT. The CDR3 totals 17 residues. The method was immunoSEQ multiplex PCR; TCRdb's version includes in-frame clones alone and lacks a portion of them. This table has fewer than 100,000 clones, around two thirds appearing once. These data are taken from a study of shared clonotypes between healthy human individuals. Findings and caveats of the study: Generation probabilities of non-shared clonotypes were lower (relative to those shared by all four donors). The sharing of 4.5% to 5% of naive CD4 clonotypes was seen across a few donors. Estimated richness values were generally larger in naive subsets than in memory subsets.

The rearrangement joins TRBV6-1 to TRBJ2-3; TRBD2 matches at 7 bases. The sample consisted of memory CD8+ T cells sorted from blood. Subset described: CD45RO+ cells pooled with CCR7-negative TemRA cells. This sequence was found in a man aged 30 to 39 in good health. This CDR3 reads CASSEGVGEGPTDTQYF. For the CDR3, the DNA is TGTGCCAGCAGTGAAGGGGTAGGGGAGGGGCCCACAGATACGCAGTATTTT.